The sequence of this T cell receptor (beta chain) was determined in a study of CD8 T cells in ankylosing spondylitis. Study results and caveats: Characteristic of ankylosing spondylitis blood, it appeared, was a TCR beta motif comprising several highly homologous variants.

As for this clonotype: What it recognizes is unknown.

One entry per CDR3 protein, called by TCRdb with MiXCR from the 5' RACE reads. This table has 470,000 or so distinct CDR3 sequences, 26% appearing once. This CDR3 spans 15 amino acids. CDR1 is ENHRY, CDR2 SYGVKD, per germline. The junction had 9 bases not matched to a gene; V was cut back by 5 bases and J by 3 bases. V and J are TRBV10-3 and TRBJ1-2, with 7 nucleotides matching TRBD1. The specimen sequenced was blood, either unsorted or a sorted T cell fraction (not recorded which). The source of this sequence is a male donor with ankylosing spondylitis. The chain's CDR3 is CAISPGGTVDYGYTF. The CDR3 region has the DNA TGTGCCATCAGTCCGGGGGGGACAGTGGACTATGGCTACACCTTC.